The 27 T cell receptor beta chains in this list originate from one sample, sequenced in a study of blood T cells in healthy people across ages. A J-beta primer mix and a sample-barcoded 5' primer were used in a second PCR of roughly 7 to 12 cycles. TCRdb reprocessed the 5' RACE reads with MiXCR, giving one entry per CDR3 protein. Of approximately 800,000 distinct CDR3 sequences in the sample, about 47% were seen once. The sample consisted of blood. Receptors originate from a man aged 80 or over in good health.

V usage is TRBV7-2 and J usage is TRBJ2-3, with D perhaps TRBD2 (5 bases). V shed 3 bases and J shed 1 base, with 14 bases lying between them. This CDR3 comprises 16 residues. Germline CDR1 is SGHTA and CDR2 is FQGNSA. CDR3 loop: CASSLVPRVGTDTQYF. In DNA, the CDR3 is TGTGCCAGCAGCTTGGTACCGCGGGTTGGCACAGATACGCAGTATTTT.

In the case of this clonotype: This may stem from a read error, because a much larger clone lies one nucleotide away. This sequence joins TRBV6-4 and TRBJ2-1; 8 nucleotides align to TRBD2. V dropped 4 bases and J dropped 6; count of bases not matched to a gene: 8. CDR1 is MRHNA, CDR2 SNTAGT, per germline. This CDR3 region has 15 residues. The CDR3 DNA reads TGTGCCAGCAGTGGCAAGTCTAGCGGGTTCAATGAGCAGTTCTTC. It codes for CASSGKSSGFNEQFF.

The genes are TRBV7-9 and TRBJ2-1, with D tentatively TRBD2 (6 bases). CDR3 length equals 15 residues. CDR1 and CDR2 from the germline V gene are SEHNR and FQNEAQ (reference sequence). V lost 5 bases to trimming and J lost 1 base, with 12 bases between them. DNA for the CDR3: TGTGCCAGCAGCCAGCAGACTAGGTCCTACAATGAGCAGTTCTTC. Translated: CASSQQTRSYNEQFF. Variable domain in full (rest from reference TRBV7-9 and TRBJ2-1): DTGVSQNPRHKITKRGQNVTFRCDPISEHNRLYWYRQTLGQGPEFLTYFQNEAQLEKSRLLSDRFSAERPKGSFSTLEIQRTEQGDSAMYLCASSQQTRSYNEQFFGPGTRLTVL.

The table lists this clonotype with a few counts. The chain carries TRBV20-1 and TRBJ2-3; no definite D call. Germline V CDR1 and CDR2: DFQATT, SNEGSKA (reference sequence). V lost 3 bases to trimming and J lost 14 bases, with 18 bases between them. The CDR3 covers 12 residues. The DNA for the CDR3 is TGCAGTGCTAGCCTCGACAATCTGTCTCGGTATTTT. Protein sequence: CSASLDNLSRYF.

This clonotype occurred many times. The chain links TRBV10-3 to TRBJ2-7; TRBD2 matches at 8 bases. The CDR3 spans 15 residues. V lost 6 bases to trimming and J lost 0 bases; unmatched junction nucleotides: 7. CDR1 and CDR2 from the germline V gene are ENHRY and SYGVKD. Here the CDR3 reads CAIRGAGASSYEQYF. In nucleotides, the CDR3 is TGTGCCATCAGAGGAGCGGGAGCGAGCTCCTACGAGCAGTACTTC.

The chain recombines TRBV6-2 or TRBV6-3 with TRBJ2-1; TRBD1 might be the D (6 bases). V lost 6 bases, J lost 4 bases, and 16 bases lay in between. The CDR3 sequence is 15 residues long. From germline, CDR1 is MNHEY and CDR2 SVGEGT. The DNA of the CDR3 is TGTGCCAGCAGGACCGTGAGGGGGACATACAATGAGCAGTTCTTC. Its protein product is CASRTVRGTYNEQFF.

This chain links TRBV4-2 with TRBJ2-7; D is perhaps TRBD1 (5 bases). Germline CDR1 is LGHNA and CDR2 is YNFKEQ. Trimming took 1 base from V and 7 from J, leaving 17 bases between them. CDR3 length equals 15 residues. CDR3: CASSQGTLQDNEQYF. As DNA, the CDR3 is TGTGCCAGCAGCCAAGGGACACTCCAAGACAATGAGCAGTACTTC.

The V call is TRBV9, the J call TRBJ2-1; D possibly corresponds to TRBD2 (6 bases). Germline V gene lookup returns CDR1 SGDLS and CDR2 YYNGEE. V was pared by 3 bases and J by 9 bases, with 19 bases between. This CDR3 spans 15 amino acids. As DNA, the CDR3 is TGTGCCAGCAGCGCTCGGGACTCACTGGGGGGTGAGCAGTTCTTC. It yields the protein CASSARDSLGGEQFF.

This rearrangement joins TRBV5-1 to TRBJ2-4; D is unclear. Germline-derived CDR1 and CDR2 are SGHRS and YFSETQ. This CDR3 has 14 amino acids. Trimming pared 4 bases from V and 9 bases from J, leaving 17 bases between. As DNA, the CDR3 is TGCGCCAGCAGCCCCCAGCCTGCGGTTGGCATTCAGTACTTC. Translated, it gives CASSPQPAVGIQYF.

This clonotype turned up a few times. The rearrangement links TRBV20-1 to TRBJ2-7; D might be TRBD1 (5 bases). The CDR3 consists of 12 residues. Germline V CDR1 and CDR2: DFQATT, SNEGSKA (reference sequence). V was cut by 2 bases and J by 3 bases, with 8 bases left in between. CDR3 sequence reads: CSARNRRYEQYF. CDR3 DNA sequence: TGCAGTGCTAGAAACAGGCGCTACGAGCAGTACTTC.

As to this clonotype: This may arise from a read error, as a much more abundant clone is one base away. The gene calls are TRBV9 and TRBJ1-1, with D uncertain. The CDR3 spans 13 residues. The germline V gene has CDR1 SGDLS and CDR2 YYNGEE. CDR3 in amino acids: CTSSVGVNTEAFF. The CDR3 bases are TGTACCAGCAGCGTAGGAGTGAACACTGAAGCTTTCTTT.

The chain carries TRBV6-5 and TRBJ2-1; unclear D gene. The CDR3 runs to 14 residues. V lost 6 bases and J 3 bases, leaving 12 bases between the germline ends. CDR1 MNHEY and CDR2 SVGAGI come from the germline V gene. The CDR3 loop reads CASRPSYGYNEQFF. In DNA form, the CDR3 reads TGTGCCAGCAGGCCATCATACGGCTACAATGAGCAGTTCTTC.

V and J are TRBV14 and TRBJ2-1; a weak D match, TRBD2 (5 bases). The germline gives CDR1 SGHDN, CDR2 FVKESK. The V gene lost 0 bases and the J gene lost 13 bases, with 10 bases spanning the gap. The CDR3 has 12 amino acids. The chain's CDR3 is CASSQDRETQFF. CDR3 DNA sequence: TGTGCCAGCAGCCAAGATAGGGAGACCCAGTTCTTC.

This clonotype was seen many times. This chain connects TRBV7-2 to TRBJ2-6, with 10 bases that match TRBD2. This CDR3 is 18 amino acids long. V trimming: 5 bases; J trimming: 3 bases; junction bases outside the gene matches: 10. In germline, CDR1 is SGHTA, CDR2 FQGNSA. CDR3 amino acids: CASSISSGRGFGANVLTF. CDR3 in DNA: TGTGCCAGCAGCATCTCTAGCGGGAGAGGGTTTGGGGCCAACGTCCTGACTTTC.

The CDR3 protein is CASSAGARGQPQHF. The CDR3 nucleotides are TGTGCCAGCAGCGCAGGGGCGCGCGGTCAGCCCCAGCATTTT. V usage is TRBV2 and J usage is TRBJ1-5, with D tentatively TRBD1 (6 bases). The CDR3 spans 14 residues. V was shortened by 6 bases and J by 6 bases, with 15 bases between the two germline ends. The germline V gene has CDR1 SNHLY and CDR2 FYNNEI.

This clonotype came up a few times. The V call is TRBV11-3, the J call TRBJ2-1; 11 bases agree with TRBD2. V lost 5 bases to trimming and J lost 2 bases; unmatched junction nucleotides: 8. Germline assignment: CDR1 SGHNT and CDR2 YENEEA. The CDR3 runs 17 residues. The CDR3 nucleotides read TGTGCCAGCAGCGGAGGTGGGACTAGCGGTACCTACAATGAGCAGTTCTTC. Protein sequence: CASSGGGTSGTYNEQFF.

The rearrangement links TRBV24-1 to TRBJ2-5, with 8 positions matching TRBD2. The CDR3 is made up of 21 amino acids. Losses at the gene ends were 2 bases for V and 11 bases for J; bases not matched to a gene: 30. Looked up from germline, CDR1 is KGHDR and CDR2 is SFDVKD. CDR3 DNA: TGTGCCACCAGTGATTCCTCGGACGGGAGGGACACCAGGTGGTTTTACAATGAGCAGTACTTC. As protein: CATSDSSDGRDTRWFYNEQYF.

As for this clonotype: The junction shows a germline mismatch at one end, possibly a read error. This chain connects TRBV7-3 to TRBJ2-1; D is uncertain. CDR3 size: 15 residues. Germline V gene lookup returns CDR1 SGHTA and CDR2 FQGTGA. This CDR3 is CASSLTYRTYDEQFF. CDR3 DNA sequence: TGTGCCAGCAGCTTAACGTATCGGACCTACGATGAGCAGTTCTTC.

This clonotype showed up just a few times. The chain has TRBV18 and TRBJ2-5; the D gene is possibly TRBD2 (6 bases). The V gene lost 6 bases and the J gene lost 4 bases, with 18 bases spanning the gap. The CDR3 length is 15 residues. The germline V gene encodes CDR1 KGHSH and CDR2 LQKENI. CDR3 sequence reads: CASSEASPGVETQYF. In DNA form, the CDR3 reads TGTGCCAGCTCCGAAGCTAGCCCGGGAGTAGAGACCCAGTACTTC.

In its sample, this clonotype was seen a few times. The gene calls are TRBV18 and TRBJ2-5; D call uncertain. Trimming left V 3 bases short and J 0 bases short, with 8 bases between. The V gene's germline CDR1 is KGHSH and CDR2 LQKENI. This CDR3 has 14 amino acids. The chain's CDR3 is CASSPSRNQETQYF. In DNA form, the CDR3 reads TGTGCCAGCTCACCGTCTAGGAACCAAGAGACCCAGTACTTC.

This clonotype was counted only a few times. The chain employs TRBV12-3 or TRBV12-4 and TRBJ2-3; 7 positions match TRBD2. The CDR3 totals 14 residues. The V segment lost 3 bases and the J segment 8 bases; nucleotides outside the gene matches: 8. The CDR3 protein is CASSFNGGSGTQYF. DNA of the CDR3: TGTGCCAGCAGTTTTAATGGCGGGAGCGGTACGCAGTATTTT.

This chain connects TRBV5-6 to TRBJ1-2, with D maybe TRBD1 (6 bases). Deletions cut 4 bases from V and 6 bases from J, with 13 bases between. The CDR3 extends over 13 amino acids. Germline V gene sequence: CDR1 SGHDT, CDR2 YYEEEE. The CDR3: CASSGTTINGYTF. In DNA form, the CDR3 reads TGTGCCAGCAGCGGGACAACAATAAATGGCTACACCTTC.

The rearrangement uses TRBV7-2 and TRBJ2-7, with 7 nucleotides matching TRBD2. CDR3 size: 15 residues. The germline CDR1 and CDR2 sequences are SGHTA and FQGNSA. V lost 8 bases to trimming and J lost 7 bases; unmatched junction nucleotides: 17. CDR3 residues: CASYRGGSSYNEQYF. The CDR3 region has the DNA TGTGCCAGCTATCGAGGCGGGAGCTCCTACAATGAGCAGTACTTC.

V gene TRBV29-1 combines with J gene TRBJ1-1; 7 bases fit TRBD1. The germline CDR1 and CDR2 sequences are SQVTM and ANQGSEA. V trimming: 2 bases; J trimming: 4 bases; junction bases outside the gene matches: 7. The CDR3 contains 14 residues. The CDR3 DNA follows: TGCAGCGTTGAAACTACAGGGGCGGGCACTGAAGCTTTCTTT. Its translation is CSVETTGAGTEAFF.

The chain joins TRBV7-2 to TRBJ2-5; 14 nucleotides align to TRBD2. TRBJ2-7 matches the DNA end more closely, so the J call is doubtful. Germline V CDR1 and CDR2: SGHTA, FQGNSA. This CDR3 is 15 amino acids long. The DNA for the CDR3 is TGTGCCAGCAGCCCAGGGACTAGCGGGAGTGCCGAGCAGTACTTC. Translating it yields CASSPGTSGSAEQYF.

This sequence joins TRBV3-1 and TRBJ2-1; D possibly uses TRBD1 or TRBD2 (5 bases each). The CDR3 spans 16 residues. The germline V gene encodes CDR1 LGHDT and CDR2 YNNKEL (reference sequence). V dropped 0 bases and J dropped 4 bases, with 13 bases sitting between them. CDR3 nucleotide sequence: TGTGCCAGCAGCCAAGAACGGGGCGACGGTTACAATGAGCAGTTCTTC. It specifies CASSQERGDGYNEQFF.

The chain links TRBV12-3 or TRBV12-4 to TRBJ1-1; D is perhaps TRBD1 (5 bases). V dropped 1 base and J dropped 5 bases, with 11 bases sitting between them. This CDR3 is 14 amino acids long. The CDR3 region is CASSLGGGITEAFF. In nucleotides, the CDR3 is TGTGCCAGCAGTTTAGGGGGCGGGATTACTGAAGCTTTCTTT.